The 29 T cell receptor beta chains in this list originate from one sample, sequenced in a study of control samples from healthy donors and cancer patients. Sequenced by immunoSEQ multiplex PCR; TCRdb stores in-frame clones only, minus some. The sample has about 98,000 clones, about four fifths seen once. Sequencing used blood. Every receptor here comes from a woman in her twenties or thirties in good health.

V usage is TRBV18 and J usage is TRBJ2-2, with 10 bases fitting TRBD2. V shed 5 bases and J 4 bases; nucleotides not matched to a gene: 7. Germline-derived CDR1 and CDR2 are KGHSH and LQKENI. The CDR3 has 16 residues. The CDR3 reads CASSAEIAGGTGELFF. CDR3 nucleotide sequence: TGTGCCAGCTCAGCAGAAATAGCGGGGGGCACCGGGGAGCTGTTTTTT.

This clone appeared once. The CDR3 DNA is TGTGCCAGCAGTTACCTGACAGGGGCCAGCAATCAGCCCCAGCATTTT. As protein: CASSYLTGASNQPQHF. The chain recombines TRBV6-6 with TRBJ1-5, with TRBD1 matching over 8 bases. The germline CDR1 and CDR2 sequences are MNHNY and SVGAGI (reference sequence). The CDR3 has 16 residues. The junction had 4 bases not matched to a gene; V was cut back by 2 bases and J by 1 base.

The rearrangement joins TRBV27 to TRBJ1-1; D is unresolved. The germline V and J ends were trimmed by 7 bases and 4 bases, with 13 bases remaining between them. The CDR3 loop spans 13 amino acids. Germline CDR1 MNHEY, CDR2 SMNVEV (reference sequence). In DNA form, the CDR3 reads TGTGCCAGCATGGGGTGGCGGTCCACTGAAGCTTTCTTT. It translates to CASMGWRSTEAFF.

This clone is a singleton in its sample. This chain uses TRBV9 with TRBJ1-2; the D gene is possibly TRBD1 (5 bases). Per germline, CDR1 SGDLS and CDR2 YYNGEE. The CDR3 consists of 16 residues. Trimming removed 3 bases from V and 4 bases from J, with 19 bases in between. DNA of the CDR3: TGTGCCAGCAGCGAGGGGACGGGTATTGCGGTCTATGGCTACACCTTC. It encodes CASSEGTGIAVYGYTF.

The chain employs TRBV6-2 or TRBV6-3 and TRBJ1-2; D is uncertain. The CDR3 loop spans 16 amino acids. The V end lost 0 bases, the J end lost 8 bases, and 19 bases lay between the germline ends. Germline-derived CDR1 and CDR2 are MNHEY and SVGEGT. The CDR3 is CASSYSTGSWFEGYTF. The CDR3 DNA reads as TGTGCCAGCAGTTACTCGACTGGCAGCTGGTTTGAAGGCTACACCTTC.

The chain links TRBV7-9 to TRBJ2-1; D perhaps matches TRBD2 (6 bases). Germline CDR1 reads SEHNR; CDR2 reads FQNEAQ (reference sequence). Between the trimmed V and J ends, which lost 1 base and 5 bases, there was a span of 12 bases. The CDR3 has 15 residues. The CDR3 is CASSLDGGADNEQFF. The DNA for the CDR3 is TGTGCCAGCAGCTTAGACGGCGGGGCGGACAATGAGCAGTTCTTC. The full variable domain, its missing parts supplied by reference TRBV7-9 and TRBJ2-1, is DTGVSQNPRHKITKRGQNVTFRCDPISEHNRLYWYRQTLGQGPEFLTYFQNEAQLEKSRLLSDRFSAERPKGSFSTLEIQRTEQGDSAMYLCASSLDGGADNEQFFGPGTRLTVL.

The DNA for the CDR3 is TGTGCCAGCAGTTTAGTTAGGGGTCTAGCCTACGAGCAGTACTTC. It yields the protein CASSLVRGLAYEQYF. The chain carries TRBV27 and TRBJ2-7, with D tentatively TRBD1 (5 bases). The V end lost 2 bases, the J end lost 2 bases, and 13 bases lay between the germline ends. This CDR3 spans 15 amino acids. CDR1 and CDR2 from the germline V gene are MNHEY and SMNVEV (reference sequence).

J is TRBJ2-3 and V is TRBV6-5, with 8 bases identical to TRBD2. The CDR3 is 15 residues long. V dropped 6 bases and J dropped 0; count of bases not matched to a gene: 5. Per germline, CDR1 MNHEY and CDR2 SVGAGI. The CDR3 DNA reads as TGTGCCAGCAGCGAGACTAGCGTTAGCACAGATACGCAGTATTTT. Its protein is CASSETSVSTDTQYF.

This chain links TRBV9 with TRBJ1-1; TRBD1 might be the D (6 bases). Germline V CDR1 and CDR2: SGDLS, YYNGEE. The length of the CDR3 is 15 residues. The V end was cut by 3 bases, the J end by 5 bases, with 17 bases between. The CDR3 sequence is CASSEQGVGLTEAFF. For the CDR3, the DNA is TGTGCCAGCAGCGAACAGGGAGTCGGGTTGACTGAAGCTTTCTTT.

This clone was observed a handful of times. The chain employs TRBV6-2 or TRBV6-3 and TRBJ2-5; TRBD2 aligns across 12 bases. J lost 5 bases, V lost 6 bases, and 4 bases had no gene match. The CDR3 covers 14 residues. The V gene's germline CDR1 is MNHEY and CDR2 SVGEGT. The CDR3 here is CASSRTSGVETQYF. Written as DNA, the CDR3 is TGTGCCAGCAGCCGGACTAGCGGGGTTGAGACCCAGTACTTC.

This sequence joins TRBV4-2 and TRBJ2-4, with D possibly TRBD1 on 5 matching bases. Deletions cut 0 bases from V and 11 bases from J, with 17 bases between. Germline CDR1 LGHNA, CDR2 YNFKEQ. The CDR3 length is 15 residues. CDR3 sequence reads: CASSQDSKALGVQYF. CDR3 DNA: TGTGCCAGCAGCCAAGATTCAAAGGCGCTAGGGGTTCAGTACTTC.

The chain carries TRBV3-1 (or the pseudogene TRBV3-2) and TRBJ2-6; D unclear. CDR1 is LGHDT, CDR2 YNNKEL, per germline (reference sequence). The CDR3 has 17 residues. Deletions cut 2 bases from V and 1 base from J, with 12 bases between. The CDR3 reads CASSQWWAKSGANVLTF. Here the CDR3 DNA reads TGTGCCAGCAGCCAATGGTGGGCGAAATCTGGGGCCAACGTCCTGACTTTC.

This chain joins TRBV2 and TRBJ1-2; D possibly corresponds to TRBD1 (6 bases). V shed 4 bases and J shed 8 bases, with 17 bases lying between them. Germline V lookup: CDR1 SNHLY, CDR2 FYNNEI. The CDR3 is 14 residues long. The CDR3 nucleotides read TGTGCCAGCAGTGTGAACAGGGACATCAGAGGCTACACCTTC. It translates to CASSVNRDIRGYTF.

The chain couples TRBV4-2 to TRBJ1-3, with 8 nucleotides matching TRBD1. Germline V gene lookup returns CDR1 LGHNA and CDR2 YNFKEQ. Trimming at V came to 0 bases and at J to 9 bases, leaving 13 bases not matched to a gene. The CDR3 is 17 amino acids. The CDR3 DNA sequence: TGTGCCAGCAGCCAAGACGGGACAGGTCACCTCTTTGGCACCATATATTTT. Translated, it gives CASSQDGTGHLFGTIYF.

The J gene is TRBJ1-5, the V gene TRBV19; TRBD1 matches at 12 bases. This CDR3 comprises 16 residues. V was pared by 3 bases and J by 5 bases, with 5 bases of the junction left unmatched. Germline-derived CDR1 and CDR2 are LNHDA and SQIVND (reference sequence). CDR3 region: CASSISGDRGHQPQHF. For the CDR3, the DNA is TGTGCCAGTAGTATTTCGGGGGACAGGGGGCATCAGCCCCAGCATTTT.

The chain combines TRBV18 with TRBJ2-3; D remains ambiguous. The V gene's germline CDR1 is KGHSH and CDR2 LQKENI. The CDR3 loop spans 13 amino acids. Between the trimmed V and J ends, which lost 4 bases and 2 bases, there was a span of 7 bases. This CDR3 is CASSLIVTDTQYF. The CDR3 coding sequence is TGTGCCAGCTCACTCATTGTCACAGATACGCAGTATTTT.

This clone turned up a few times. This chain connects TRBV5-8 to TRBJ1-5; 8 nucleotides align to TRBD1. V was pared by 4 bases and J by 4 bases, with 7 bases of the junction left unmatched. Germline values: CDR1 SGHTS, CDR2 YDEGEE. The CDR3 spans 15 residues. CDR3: CASSIDRGTNQPQHF. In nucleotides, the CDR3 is TGTGCCAGCAGCATAGACAGGGGCACAAATCAGCCCCAGCATTTT.

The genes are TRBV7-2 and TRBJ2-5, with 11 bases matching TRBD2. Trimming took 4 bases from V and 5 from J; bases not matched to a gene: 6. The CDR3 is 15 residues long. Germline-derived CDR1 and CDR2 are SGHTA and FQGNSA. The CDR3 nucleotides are TGTGCCAGCAGCTCCCCGGGACTAGCGGCGGAGACCCAGTACTTC. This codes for CASSSPGLAAETQYF.

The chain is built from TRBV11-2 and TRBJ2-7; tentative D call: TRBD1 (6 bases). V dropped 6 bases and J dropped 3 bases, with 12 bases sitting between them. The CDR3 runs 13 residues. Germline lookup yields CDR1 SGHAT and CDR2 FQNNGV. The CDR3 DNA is TGTGCCAGCAGTCTAAACAGGGTCTACGAGCAGTACTTC. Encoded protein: CASSLNRVYEQYF.

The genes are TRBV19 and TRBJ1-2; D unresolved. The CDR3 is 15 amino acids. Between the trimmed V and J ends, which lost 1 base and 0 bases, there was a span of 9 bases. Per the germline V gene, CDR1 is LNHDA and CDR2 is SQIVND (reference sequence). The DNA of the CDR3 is TGTGCCAGTAGTATAGGCCGGGGTACTAACTATGGCTACACCTTC. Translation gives CASSIGRGTNYGYTF. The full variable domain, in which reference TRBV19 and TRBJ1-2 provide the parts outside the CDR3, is DGGITQSPKYLFRKEGQNVTLSCEQNLNHDAMYWYRQDPGQGLRLIYYSQIVNDFQKGDIAEGYSVSREKKESFPLTVTSAQKNPTAFYLCASSIGRGTNYGYTFGSGTRLTVV.

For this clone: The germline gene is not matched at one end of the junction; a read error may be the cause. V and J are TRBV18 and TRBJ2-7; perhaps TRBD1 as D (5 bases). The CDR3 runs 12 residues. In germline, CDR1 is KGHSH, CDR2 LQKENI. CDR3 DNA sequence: TGTGCCAGCTCACCCGAGTTGGGGCAGAGGCACTTC. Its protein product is CASSPELGQRHF.

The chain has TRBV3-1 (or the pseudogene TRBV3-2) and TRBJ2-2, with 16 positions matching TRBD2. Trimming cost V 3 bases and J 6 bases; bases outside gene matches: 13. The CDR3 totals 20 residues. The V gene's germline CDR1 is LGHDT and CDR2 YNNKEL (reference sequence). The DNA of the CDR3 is TGTGCCAGCAGCCAGAGGGGACTAGCGGGGGGGCCGGTCCTCTCCGGGGAGCTGTTTTTT. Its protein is CASSQRGLAGGPVLSGELFF.

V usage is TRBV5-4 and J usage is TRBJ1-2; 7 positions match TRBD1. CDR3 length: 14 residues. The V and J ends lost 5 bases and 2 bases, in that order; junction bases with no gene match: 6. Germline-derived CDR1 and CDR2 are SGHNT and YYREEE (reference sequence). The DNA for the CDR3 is TGTGCCAGCAGTGCCCCGGACAGGAACTATGGCTACACCTTC. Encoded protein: CASSAPDRNYGYTF.

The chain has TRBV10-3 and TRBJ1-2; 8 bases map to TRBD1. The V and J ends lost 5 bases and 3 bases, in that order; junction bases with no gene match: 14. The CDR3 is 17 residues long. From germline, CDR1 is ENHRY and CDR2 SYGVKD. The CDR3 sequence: CAISNIHGQGGDYGYTF. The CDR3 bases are TGTGCCATCAGTAATATCCACGGACAGGGAGGTGACTATGGCTACACCTTC.

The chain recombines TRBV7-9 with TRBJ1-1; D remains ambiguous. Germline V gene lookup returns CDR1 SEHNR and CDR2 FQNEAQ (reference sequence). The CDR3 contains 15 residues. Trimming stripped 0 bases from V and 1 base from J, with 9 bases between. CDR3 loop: CASSLAWRENTEAFF. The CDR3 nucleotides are TGTGCCAGCAGCTTAGCGTGGAGGGAGAACACTGAAGCTTTCTTT.

Written as DNA, the CDR3 is TGTGCCAGCAGCTTGGTGTTCCCGGGACAGAGTTATGGCTACACCTTC. It specifies CASSLVFPGQSYGYTF. This chain connects TRBV5-6 to TRBJ1-2, with 7 bases lining up with TRBD1. The germline V gene encodes CDR1 SGHDT and CDR2 YYEEEE. The CDR3 loop spans 16 amino acids. With 0 bases clipped from V and 5 bases from J, the junction kept 10 bases outside the gene matches.

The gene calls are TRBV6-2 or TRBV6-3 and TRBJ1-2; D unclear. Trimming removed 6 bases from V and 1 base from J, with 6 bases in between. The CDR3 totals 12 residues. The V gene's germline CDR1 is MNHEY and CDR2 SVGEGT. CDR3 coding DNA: TGTGCCAGCAGCGATAATAACTATGGCTACACCTTC. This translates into CASSDNNYGYTF.

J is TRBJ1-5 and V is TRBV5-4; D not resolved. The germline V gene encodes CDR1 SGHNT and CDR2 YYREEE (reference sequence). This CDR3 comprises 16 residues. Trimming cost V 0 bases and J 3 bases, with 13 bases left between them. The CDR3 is CASSLGPSGNNQPQHF. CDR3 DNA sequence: TGTGCCAGCAGCTTGGGCCCTTCCGGCAACAATCAGCCCCAGCATTTT.

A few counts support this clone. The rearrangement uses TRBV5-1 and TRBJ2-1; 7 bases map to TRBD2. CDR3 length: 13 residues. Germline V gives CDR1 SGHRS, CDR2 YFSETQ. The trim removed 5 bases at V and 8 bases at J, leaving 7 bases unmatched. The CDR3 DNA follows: TGCGCCAGCAGACCGACTAGCACGGATGAGCAGTTCTTC. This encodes CASRPTSTDEQFF.